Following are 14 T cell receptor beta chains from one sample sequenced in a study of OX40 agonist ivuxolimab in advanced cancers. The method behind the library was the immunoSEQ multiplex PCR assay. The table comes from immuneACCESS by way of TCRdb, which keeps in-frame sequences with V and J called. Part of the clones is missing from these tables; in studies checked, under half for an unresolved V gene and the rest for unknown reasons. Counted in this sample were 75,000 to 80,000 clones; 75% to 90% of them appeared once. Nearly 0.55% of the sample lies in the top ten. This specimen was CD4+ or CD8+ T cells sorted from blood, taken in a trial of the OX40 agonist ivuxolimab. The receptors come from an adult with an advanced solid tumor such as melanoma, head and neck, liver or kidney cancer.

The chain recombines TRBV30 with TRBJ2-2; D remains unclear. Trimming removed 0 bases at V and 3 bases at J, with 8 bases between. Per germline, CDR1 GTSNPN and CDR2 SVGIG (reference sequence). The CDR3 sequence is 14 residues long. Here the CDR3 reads CAWSVGGYTGELFF. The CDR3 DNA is TGTGCCTGGAGTGTTGGCGGTTACACCGGGGAGCTGTTTTTT.

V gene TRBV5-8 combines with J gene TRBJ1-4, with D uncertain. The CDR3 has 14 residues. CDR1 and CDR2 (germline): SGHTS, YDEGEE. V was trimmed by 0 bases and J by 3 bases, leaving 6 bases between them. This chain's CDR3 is CASSLGWANEKLFF. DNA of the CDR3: TGTGCCAGCAGCTTGGGATGGGCTAATGAAAAACTGTTTTTT.

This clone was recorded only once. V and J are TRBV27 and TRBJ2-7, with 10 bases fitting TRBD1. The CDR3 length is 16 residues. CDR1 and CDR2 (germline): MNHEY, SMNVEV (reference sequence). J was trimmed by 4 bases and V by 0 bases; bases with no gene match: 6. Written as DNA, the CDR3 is TGTGCCAGCAGTTTATCCGGTGGACAGGGGGTATACGAGCAGTACTTC. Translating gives CASSLSGGQGVYEQYF.

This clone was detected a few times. Here the CDR3 DNA reads TGTGCCAGCAGCTTCCCTCTTAACTATGGCTACACCTTC. Protein: CASSFPLNYGYTF. This rearrangement joins TRBV5-6 to TRBJ1-2, with D uncertain. Per the germline V gene, CDR1 is SGHDT and CDR2 is YYEEEE. The germline V and J ends were trimmed by 2 bases and 1 base, with 6 bases remaining between them. The CDR3 spans 13 residues. The variable domain in full, with the rest retrieved from reference TRBV5-6 and TRBJ1-2, is DAGVTQSPTHLIKTRGQQVTLRCSPKSGHDTVSWYQQALGQGPQFIFQYYEEEERQRGNFPDRFSGHQFPNYSSELNVNALLLGDSALYLCASSFPLNYGYTFGSGTRLTVV.

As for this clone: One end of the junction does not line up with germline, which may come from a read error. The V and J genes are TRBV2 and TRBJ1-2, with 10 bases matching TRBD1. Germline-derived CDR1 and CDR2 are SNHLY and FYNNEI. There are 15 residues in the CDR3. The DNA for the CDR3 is TGTGCCAGCAGGGAAGGGGGACAGGGGAACTATGGCTACACCTTC. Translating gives CASREGGQGNYGYTF.

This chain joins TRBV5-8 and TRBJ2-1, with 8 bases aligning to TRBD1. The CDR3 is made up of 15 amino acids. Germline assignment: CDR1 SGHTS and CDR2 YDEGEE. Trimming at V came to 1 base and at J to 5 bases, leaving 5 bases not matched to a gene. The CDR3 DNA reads TGTGCCAGCAGCTTGAGGCAGGGGGCTCACAATGAGCAGTTCTTC. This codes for CASSLRQGAHNEQFF.

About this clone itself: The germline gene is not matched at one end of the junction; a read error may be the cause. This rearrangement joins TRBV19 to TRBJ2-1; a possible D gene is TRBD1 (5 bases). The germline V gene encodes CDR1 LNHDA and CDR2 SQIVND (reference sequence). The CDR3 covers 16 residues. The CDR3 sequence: CASSLDSQSPYNEQFF. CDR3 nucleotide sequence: TGTGCCAGTAGTCTAGACAGCCAATCTCCCTACAATGAGCAGTTCTTC.

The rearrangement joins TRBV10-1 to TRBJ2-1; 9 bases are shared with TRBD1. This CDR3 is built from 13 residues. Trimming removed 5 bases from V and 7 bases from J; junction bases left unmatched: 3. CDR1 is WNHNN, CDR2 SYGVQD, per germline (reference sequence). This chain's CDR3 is CASSRDRGNEQFF. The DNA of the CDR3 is TGCGCCAGCAGTCGCGACAGGGGGAATGAGCAGTTCTTC.

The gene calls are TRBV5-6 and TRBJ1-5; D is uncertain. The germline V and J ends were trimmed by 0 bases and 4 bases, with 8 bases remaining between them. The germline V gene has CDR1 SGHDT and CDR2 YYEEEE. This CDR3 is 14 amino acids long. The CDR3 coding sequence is TGTGCCAGCAGCTTGGGCAGCCTGAATCAGCCCCAGCATTTT. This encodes CASSLGSLNQPQHF.

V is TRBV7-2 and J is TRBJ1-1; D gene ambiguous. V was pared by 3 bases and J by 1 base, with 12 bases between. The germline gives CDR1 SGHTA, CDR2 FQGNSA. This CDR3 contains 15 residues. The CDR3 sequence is CASSLPNPPNTEAFF. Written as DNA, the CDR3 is TGTGCCAGCAGCTTGCCAAACCCCCCGAACACTGAAGCTTTCTTT.

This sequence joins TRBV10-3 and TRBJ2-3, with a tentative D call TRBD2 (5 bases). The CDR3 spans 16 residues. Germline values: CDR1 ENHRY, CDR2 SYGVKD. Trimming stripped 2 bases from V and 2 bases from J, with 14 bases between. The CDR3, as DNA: TGTGCCATCAGTGAGATCCGGGGTCGGTCCACAGATACGCAGTATTTT. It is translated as CAISEIRGRSTDTQYF.

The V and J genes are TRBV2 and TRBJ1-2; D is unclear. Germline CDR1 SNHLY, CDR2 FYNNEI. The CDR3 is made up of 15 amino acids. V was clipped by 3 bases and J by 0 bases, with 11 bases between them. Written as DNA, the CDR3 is TGTGCCAGCAGTGAGTTAGCTTTACCTAACTATGGCTACACCTTC. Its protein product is CASSELALPNYGYTF. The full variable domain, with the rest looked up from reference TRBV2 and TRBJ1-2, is EPEVTQTPSHQVTQMGQEVILRCVPISNHLYFYWYRQILGQKVEFLVSFYNNEISEKSEIFDDQFSVERPDGSNFTLKIRSTKLEDSAMYFCASSELALPNYGYTFGSGTRLTVV.

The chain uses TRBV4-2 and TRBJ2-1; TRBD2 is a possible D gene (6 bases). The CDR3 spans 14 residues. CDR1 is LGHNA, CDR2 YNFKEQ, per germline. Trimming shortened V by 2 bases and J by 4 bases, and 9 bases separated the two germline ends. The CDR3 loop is CASSQSGLYNEQFF. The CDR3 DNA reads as TGTGCCAGCAGCCAAAGCGGGCTTTACAATGAGCAGTTCTTC.

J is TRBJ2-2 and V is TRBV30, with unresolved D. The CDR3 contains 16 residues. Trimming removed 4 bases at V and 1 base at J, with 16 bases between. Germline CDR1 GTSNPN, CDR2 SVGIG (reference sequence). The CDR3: CAWKKPLTKNTGELFF. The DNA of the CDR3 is TGTGCCTGGAAAAAGCCCCTGACAAAGAACACCGGGGAGCTGTTTTTT.